These T cell receptor beta chains were read from a single sample in a study of radiation and T cells in renal cell carcinoma. Sequencing was performed with immunoSEQ multiplex PCR; in TCRdb, only in-frame clones are kept and a portion is missing. Of roughly 80,000 clones listed, approximately 86% are singletons. Sequencing was performed on blood, taken from a patient whose treatment included radiotherapy and nephrectomy. The origin of the receptors is a woman in her forties or fifties with renal cell carcinoma. Each CDR3 is given with its conserved first and last residue. D genes are given only for firm matches. Only some rows state a clone size, as once, few, many or a class for expanded clones.

j_call: TRBJ2-3
v_call: TRBV4-3
d_call: .
clone_size: .
cdr3_nt: TGCGCCAGCAGCCAAACTGAGCGGTATAGCACAGATACGCAGTATTTT
cdr3_aa: CASSQTERYSTDTQYF

j_call: TRBJ1-2
v_call: TRBV7-2
d_call: .
clone_size: .
cdr3_nt: TGTGCCAGCAGCGCCGGGACGGCGTATGGCTACACCTTC
cdr3_aa: CASSAGTAYGYTF

j_call: TRBJ1-1
v_call: TRBV25-1
d_call: TRBD1
clone_size: .
cdr3_nt: TGTGCCAGCAGCGGGGACAGGAGTGAAGCTTTCTTT
cdr3_aa: CASSGDRSEAFF

j_call: TRBJ1-1
v_call: TRBV7-9
d_call: .
clone_size: .
cdr3_nt: TGTGCCAGCAGCGGATGGCGTAGGGAGGCTTTCTTT
cdr3_aa: CASSGWRREAFF

j_call: TRBJ2-3
v_call: TRBV5-5
d_call: TRBD1
clone_size: .
cdr3_nt: TGTGCCAGCAGCCGGGAAGGGGGCGCGGATACGCAGTATTTT
cdr3_aa: CASSREGGADTQYF

j_call: TRBJ2-1
v_call: TRBV7-9
d_call: TRBD2
clone_size: .
cdr3_nt: TGTGCCAGCAGCTTGACTAGCGGGAGCAATGAGCAGTTCTTC
cdr3_aa: CASSLTSGSNEQFF

j_call: TRBJ2-1
v_call: TRBV5-4
d_call: .
clone_size: .
cdr3_nt: TGTGCCAGCAGCTTGGAAGGAGGCGGAGCTTACAATGAGCAGTTCTTC
cdr3_aa: CASSLEGGGAYNEQFF

j_call: TRBJ1-1
v_call: TRBV11-2
d_call: TRBD1
clone_size: few
cdr3_nt: TGTGCCAGCAGCTTCGGGACAGGGGGCCGCACTGAAGCTTTCTTT
cdr3_aa: CASSFGTGGRTEAFF

j_call: TRBJ2-3
v_call: TRBV2
d_call: .
clone_size: .
cdr3_nt: TGTGCCAGCAGCCCTGACAGTGATACGCAGTATTTT
cdr3_aa: CASSPDSDTQYF

j_call: TRBJ1-2
v_call: TRBV7-8
d_call: TRBD1
clone_size: few
cdr3_nt: TGTGCCAGCAGTCCAAGGGACAGTACTAACTATGGCTACACCTTC
cdr3_aa: CASSPRDSTNYGYTF

j_call: TRBJ1-2
v_call: TRBV6-1
d_call: .
clone_size: .
cdr3_nt: TGTGCCAGCTGGGCAGGTTTTTTAGGCTACACCTTC
cdr3_aa: CASWAGFLGYTF

j_call: TRBJ2-1
v_call: TRBV9
d_call: TRBD2
clone_size: .
cdr3_nt: TGTGCCAGCAGCGTGACACCTACTAGCGGGGGGTACAATGAGCAGTTCTTC
cdr3_aa: CASSVTPTSGGYNEQFF

j_call: TRBJ1-1
v_call: TRBV6-6
d_call: .
clone_size: once
cdr3_nt: TGTGCCAGCAGTCGGACAAGCAATGAAGCTTTCTTT
cdr3_aa: CASSRTSNEAFF

j_call: TRBJ2-1
v_call: TRBV5-1
d_call: TRBD1
clone_size: .
cdr3_nt: TGCGCCAGCAGCTTGTGGGCAGGGGGATACAATGAGCAGTTCTTC
cdr3_aa: CASSLWAGGYNEQFF

j_call: TRBJ2-7
v_call: TRBV18
d_call: .
clone_size: .
cdr3_nt: TGTGCCAGCTCACCAGGGATCACCTACGAGCAGTACTTC
cdr3_aa: CASSPGITYEQYF

j_call: TRBJ1-3
v_call: TRBV2
d_call: .
clone_size: .
cdr3_nt: TGTGCCAGCAGTGGGGCAGTACACTCTGGAAACACCATATATTTT
cdr3_aa: CASSGAVHSGNTIYF

j_call: TRBJ1-1
v_call: TRBV7-3
d_call: .
clone_size: .
cdr3_nt: TGTGCCATCAACCTCTCTGGCAACATGAACACTGAAGCTTTCTTT
cdr3_aa: CAINLSGNMNTEAFF

j_call: TRBJ1-5
v_call: TRBV5-1
d_call: TRBD1
clone_size: .
cdr3_nt: TGCGCCAGCAGCCCGGGGACAGCGTATAGCAATCAGCCCCAGCATTTT
cdr3_aa: CASSPGTAYSNQPQHF

j_call: TRBJ1-1
v_call: TRBV28
d_call: .
clone_size: .
cdr3_nt: TGTGCCAGCAGTTTATCAGAGATGAACACTGAAGCTTTCTTT
cdr3_aa: CASSLSEMNTEAFF

j_call: TRBJ2-7
v_call: TRBV5-1
d_call: .
clone_size: .
cdr3_nt: TGCGCCAGCAGCCGGGAGGGGGCGCGGGCTAGCGAGCAGTACTTC
cdr3_aa: CASSREGARASEQYF